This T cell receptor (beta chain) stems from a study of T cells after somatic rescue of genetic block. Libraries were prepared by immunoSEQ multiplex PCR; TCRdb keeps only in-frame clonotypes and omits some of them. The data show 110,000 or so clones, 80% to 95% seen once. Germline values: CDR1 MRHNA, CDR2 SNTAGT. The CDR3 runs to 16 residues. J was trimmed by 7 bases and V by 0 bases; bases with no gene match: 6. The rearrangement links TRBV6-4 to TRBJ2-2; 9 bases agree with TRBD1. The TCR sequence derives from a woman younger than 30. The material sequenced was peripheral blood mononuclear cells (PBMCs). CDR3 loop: CASSDSHRGHGGELFF. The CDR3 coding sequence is TGTGCCAGCAGTGACTCGCACAGGGGGCACGGCGGGGAGCTGTTTTTT.